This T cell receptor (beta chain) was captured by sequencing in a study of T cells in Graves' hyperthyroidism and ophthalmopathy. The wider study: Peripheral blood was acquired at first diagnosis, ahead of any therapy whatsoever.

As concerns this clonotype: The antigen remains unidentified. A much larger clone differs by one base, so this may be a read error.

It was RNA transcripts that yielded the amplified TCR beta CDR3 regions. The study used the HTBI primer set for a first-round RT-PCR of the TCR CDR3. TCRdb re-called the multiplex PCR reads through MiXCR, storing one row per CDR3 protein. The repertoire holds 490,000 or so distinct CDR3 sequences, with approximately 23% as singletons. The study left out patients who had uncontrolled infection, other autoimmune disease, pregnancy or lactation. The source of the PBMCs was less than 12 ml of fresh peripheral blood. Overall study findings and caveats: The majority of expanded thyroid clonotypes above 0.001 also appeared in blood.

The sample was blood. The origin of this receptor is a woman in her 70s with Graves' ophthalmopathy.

The CDR3 DNA reads TGTGCCAGCAGCTTTACAGGGCTCGGTAACAATGAGCAGTTCTTC. Its translation is CASSFTGLGNNEQFF. V and J are TRBV11-2 and TRBJ2-1; maybe TRBD1 (6 bases). Germline V gene sequence: CDR1 SGHAT, CDR2 FQNNGV. V lost 3 bases, J lost 5 bases, and 14 bases lay in between. CDR3 length: 15 amino acids. The full variable domain, its missing parts supplied by reference TRBV11-2 and TRBJ2-1, is EAGVAQSPRYKIIEKRQSVAFWCNPISGHATLYWYQQILGQGPKLLIQFQNNGVVDDSQLPKDRFSAERLKGVDSTLKIQPAKLEDSAVYLCASSFTGLGNNEQFFGPGTRLTVL.